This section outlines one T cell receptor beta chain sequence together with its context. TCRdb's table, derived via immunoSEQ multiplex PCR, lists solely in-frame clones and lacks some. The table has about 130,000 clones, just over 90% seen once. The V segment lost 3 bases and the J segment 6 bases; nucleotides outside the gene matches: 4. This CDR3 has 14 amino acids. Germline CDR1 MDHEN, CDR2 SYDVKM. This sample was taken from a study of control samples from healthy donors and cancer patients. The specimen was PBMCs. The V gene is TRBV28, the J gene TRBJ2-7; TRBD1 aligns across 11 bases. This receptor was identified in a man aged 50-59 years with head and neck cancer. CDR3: CASSFGTGGSEQYF. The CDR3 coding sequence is TGTGCCAGCAGTTTCGGGACAGGGGGAAGCGAGCAGTACTTC.